The 18 T cell receptor beta chains reported below all come from one sample, sequenced in a study of regulatory T cells in long-lasting Graves disease. Indicated time point: persistent/refractory GD, antithyroid drugs over 5 years with positive TRAb. The TCR library was made from RNA that had been extracted from PBMCs in TRIzol. Building of the TCR beta libraries involved iRepertoire HTBI primers and Arm-PCR of CDR3 regions. TCRdb independently ran MiXCR on the multiplex PCR reads; one entry per CDR3 protein. The repertoire consists of under 350,000 distinct CDR3 sequences, with around 20% occurring once and the leading ten covering approximately 60%. The sample was peripheral blood mononuclear cells (PBMCs), taken when the disease was refractory, from a patient treated with antithyroid drugs. These receptors were collected from a female donor with Graves disease.

This clonotype was seen many times. The gene calls are TRBV6-1 and TRBJ1-5, with TRBD1 as a possible D gene (5 bases). The ends were cut back, 8 bases at V and 2 bases at J, with 13 bases in the middle. Germline V gene data show CDR1 as MNHNS and CDR2 as SASEGT. The CDR3 covers 14 residues. The CDR3 DNA sequence: TGTGCCAGCTCGGACATAGGAGGCAATCAGCCCCAGCATTTT. As protein: CASSDIGGNQPQHF.

This clonotype was seen more than once but under ten times. The chain links TRBV11-2 to TRBJ2-1, with 11 bases aligning to TRBD2. This CDR3 region has 16 residues. Germline CDR1 is SGHAT and CDR2 is FQNNGV. The junction had 9 bases not matched to a gene; V was cut back by 4 bases and J by 7 bases. The CDR3 sequence is CASSSGTSGSSNEQFF. The DNA for the CDR3 is TGTGCCAGCAGCTCCGGTACTAGCGGGAGTTCGAATGAGCAGTTCTTC.

This clonotype has a handful of counts. DNA of the CDR3: TGTGCCAGCACCTCTAGCGGGAACCAAGAGACCCAGTACTTC. Protein: CASTSSGNQETQYF. The rearrangement uses TRBV27 and TRBJ2-5, with 9 positions matching TRBD2. The trim removed 7 bases at V and 0 bases at J, leaving 3 bases unmatched. The V gene's germline CDR1 is MNHEY and CDR2 SMNVEV (reference sequence). The CDR3 is 14 amino acids.

As to this clonotype: One end of the junction fails to match germline, which may point to a read error. The rearrangement joins TRBV28 to TRBJ1-6; D may be TRBD1 (6 bases). The CDR3 covers 14 residues. Germline-derived CDR1 and CDR2 are MDHEN and SYDVKM. The CDR3 DNA reads TGTGCCAGCAGTCTATGGACAGTGAATTCACCCCTCCACTTT. Protein sequence: CASSLWTVNSPLHF.

This clonotype was recorded many times. This chain uses TRBV11-3 with TRBJ1-2; D unresolved. This CDR3 spans 12 amino acids. Germline assignment: CDR1 SGHNT and CDR2 YENEEA. V was cut by 3 bases and J by 8 bases, with 10 bases left in between. In DNA form, the CDR3 reads TGTGCCAGCAGCTTCCGACTCAGCGGCTACACCTTC. This translates into CASSFRLSGYTF.

The V and J genes are TRBV9 and TRBJ1-1; 9 bases match TRBD1. Germline CDR1 reads SGDLS; CDR2 reads YYNGEE. This CDR3 contains 19 residues. The V segment lost 4 bases and the J segment 4 bases; nucleotides outside the gene matches: 20. CDR3 sequence reads: CASSPYSRGQGFISTEAFF. Here the CDR3 DNA reads TGTGCCAGCAGCCCCTATTCGCGGGGACAGGGATTTATCAGCACTGAAGCTTTCTTT.

The chain joins TRBV3-1 to TRBJ2-1; D gene ambiguous. Trimming pared 4 bases from V and 6 bases from J, leaving 13 bases between. The CDR3 covers 14 residues. Germline values: CDR1 LGHDT, CDR2 YNNKEL (reference sequence). The CDR3, as DNA: TGTGCCAGCAGCCCATACGGCGGCAGCAATGAGCAGTTCTTC. This translates into CASSPYGGSNEQFF.

This clonotype has a count of ten or more. Mismatch with germline at one junction end may stem from a read error. The chain employs TRBV7-2 and TRBJ1-4, with D perhaps TRBD1 (5 bases). The CDR3 extends over 15 amino acids. The germline V gene encodes CDR1 SGHTA and CDR2 FQGNSA. The CDR3 region has the DNA TGCGCCAGCAGCCAAGAAGGGGAGGGTACTGAAAAACTGTTTTTT. Its translation is CASSQEGEGTEKLFF.

V gene TRBV5-1 combines with J gene TRBJ2-7, with D possibly matching TRBD1 (6 bases). Germline lookup yields CDR1 SGHRS and CDR2 YFSETQ. The CDR3 totals 13 residues. V lost 4 bases and J 7 bases, leaving 15 bases between the germline ends. The CDR3 here is CASSVRGVGEQYF. CDR3 nucleotide sequence: TGCGCCAGCAGCGTCAGGGGAGTAGGGGAGCAGTACTTC.

This clonotype appeared a few times. The chain recombines TRBV25-1 with TRBJ2-5; 9 bases agree with TRBD2. Trimming cost V 3 bases and J 2 bases; bases outside gene matches: 7. The CDR3 has 16 amino acids. CDR1 MGHDK and CDR2 SYGVNS come from the germline V gene. The CDR3 DNA reads as TGTGCCAGCAGTGAGGGTACCGCGGGGGGGCAAGAGACCCAGTACTTC. This codes for CASSEGTAGGQETQYF.

Only a few counts were recorded for this clonotype. The chain recombines TRBV13 with TRBJ1-2; D possibly corresponds to TRBD1 (5 bases). The V end was cut by 4 bases, the J end by 4 bases, with 10 bases between. The CDR3 totals 13 residues. Germline CDR1 is PRHDT and CDR2 is FYEKMQ (reference sequence). Here the CDR3 DNA reads TGTGCCAGCAGCTCCCCAGGGAGCTATGGCTACACCTTC. Amino acid sequence: CASSSPGSYGYTF.

As regards this clonotype: Mismatch with germline at one junction end may stem from a read error. V gene TRBV4-2 combines with J gene TRBJ2-3, with 10 bases matching TRBD2. CDR3 length equals 16 residues. CDR1 is LGHNA, CDR2 YNFKEQ, per germline. The CDR3, as DNA: TGTGCCAGCAGCCAATCCGGACTAGCGGTAGGGGATACACAGTATTTT. This codes for CASSQSGLAVGDTQYF.

The sample holds many counts of this clonotype. V usage is TRBV7-9 and J usage is TRBJ2-7, with unresolved D. The CDR3 sequence is 12 residues long. With 4 bases removed from V and 7 bases from J, the gap between germline ends came to 11 bases. Germline V CDR1 and CDR2: SEHNR, FQNEAQ (reference sequence). CDR3 DNA: TGTGCCAGCAGCTCCACCTGGGGAGAGCAGTACTTC. Translated, it gives CASSSTWGEQYF.

This clonotype was counted at least ten times. The rearrangement joins TRBV28 to TRBJ2-3; 7 bases are a match to TRBD1. V trimming: 5 bases; J trimming: 2 bases; junction bases outside the gene matches: 7. Germline-derived CDR1 and CDR2 are MDHEN and SYDVKM. CDR3 length: 15 amino acids. The CDR3 DNA reads as TGTGCCAGCAGTACGCCGGACAGGCCCACAGATACGCAGTATTTT. This translates into CASSTPDRPTDTQYF. Based on the CDR3 plus reference TRBV28 and TRBJ2-3, the full variable domain is DVKVTQSSRYLVKRTGEKVFLECVQDMDHENMFWYRQDPGLGLRLIYFSYDVKMKEKGDIPEGYSVSREKKERFSLILESASTNQTSMYLCASSTPDRPTDTQYFGPGTRLTVL.

This chain joins TRBV5-6 and TRBJ2-2; 12 bases agree with TRBD2. Germline assignment: CDR1 SGHDT and CDR2 YYEEEE. V lost 4 bases to trimming and J lost 2 bases; unmatched junction nucleotides: 12. The CDR3 is 19 residues long. The CDR3: CASSPMGSSGRGNTGELFF. Here the CDR3 DNA reads TGTGCCAGCAGCCCAATGGGTTCTAGCGGGAGGGGAAACACCGGGGAGCTGTTTTTT.

Turning to this clonotype: This could be a read error, since a much larger clone is one nucleotide away. The chain combines TRBV28 with TRBJ1-6; D may be TRBD1 (6 bases). Germline values: CDR1 MDHEN, CDR2 SYDVKM. This CDR3 is 17 amino acids long. This chain's CDR3 is CASSSQTWTAYNPPLHF. Written as DNA, the CDR3 is TGTGCCAGCAGTTCGCAAACCTGGACAGCTTATAATCCACCCCTCCACTTT.

This clonotype was seen only a few times. The chain recombines TRBV7-9 with TRBJ2-5, with 7 bases identical to TRBD1. V shed 5 bases and J 2 bases; nucleotides not matched to a gene: 2. The CDR3 extends over 13 amino acids. The germline gives CDR1 SEHNR, CDR2 FQNEAQ (reference sequence). This CDR3 is CASSKDRQETQYF. In DNA, the CDR3 is TGTGCCAGCAGCAAGGACAGGCAAGAGACCCAGTACTTC.

The chain uses TRBV3-1 and TRBJ1-3; D not resolved. The germline V gene encodes CDR1 LGHDT and CDR2 YNNKEL (reference sequence). There are 16 residues in the CDR3. The germline V and J ends were trimmed by 4 bases and 0 bases, with 13 bases remaining between them. The CDR3 protein is CASSRPWGYSGNTIYF. CDR3 coding DNA: TGTGCCAGCAGCCGACCGTGGGGATACTCTGGAAACACCATATATTTT.